Reported below is one T cell receptor (beta chain). The antigen is undetermined. The data are from a study of cytomegalovirus exposure and HLA in healthy donors. Findings and caveats of the study: In a later analysis, the majority of CMV-associated beta chains seemingly showed HLA restriction.

PCR primers comprised 60 Vbeta and 13 Jbeta primers. Clones were sequenced by immunoSEQ multiplex PCR, and TCRdb holds only the in-frame ones, with some missing. Here the sample spans approximately 99,000 clones, around 85% being singletons. The CDR3 length is 16 residues. Trimming cost V 2 bases and J 5 bases, with 15 bases left between them. Germline values: CDR1 MGHRA, CDR2 YSYEKL. The sequencing input was PBMCs. V gene TRBV4-1 combines with J gene TRBJ1-4; tentative D call: TRBD1 (5 bases). The clonotype was recovered from a middle-aged man in good health and CMV-seropositive. The CDR3: CASSQTGQTGNEKLFF. DNA for the CDR3: TGCGCCAGCAGCCAAACTGGACAAACGGGCAATGAAAAACTGTTTTTT.